This TCR beta chain derives from a study of blood T cells in healthy people across ages. Peripheral blood was drawn, about 9.7 milliliters per donor. This CDR3 is built from 11 residues. Germline V gene lookup returns CDR1 DFQATT and CDR2 SNEGSKA (reference sequence). The V end was cut by 6 bases, the J end by 3 bases, with 9 bases between. Together with a sample-barcoded 5' primer, a J-beta primer mix was included in a second PCR lasting roughly 6 to 12 cycles. Every cDNA molecule bore a tag from a template-switch adaptor containing 12 random nucleotides. TCRdb used MiXCR to reprocess the 5' RACE reads, holding one entry per CDR3 protein. In the table there are 780,000 or so distinct CDR3 sequences, roughly 50% of which are singletons.

The chain recombines TRBV20-1 with TRBJ2-7, with D possibly being TRBD1 (5 bases). The specimen sequenced was blood. The sequence came from a middle-aged man in good health. CDR3 protein: CSAFDSYEQYF. The CDR3 DNA reads TGCAGTGCCTTTGACAGCTACGAGCAGTACTTC.